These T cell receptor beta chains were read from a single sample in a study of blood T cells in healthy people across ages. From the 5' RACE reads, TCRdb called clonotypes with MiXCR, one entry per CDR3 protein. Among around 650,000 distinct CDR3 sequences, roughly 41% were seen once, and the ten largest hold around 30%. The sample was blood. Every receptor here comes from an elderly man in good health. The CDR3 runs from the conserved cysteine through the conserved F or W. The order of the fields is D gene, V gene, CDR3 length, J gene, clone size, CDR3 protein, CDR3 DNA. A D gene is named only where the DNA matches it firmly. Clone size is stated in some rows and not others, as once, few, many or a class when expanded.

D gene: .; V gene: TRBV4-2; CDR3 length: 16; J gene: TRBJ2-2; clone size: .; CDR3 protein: CASSQDSGGDTGELFF; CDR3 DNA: TGTGCCAGCAGCCAAGACTCGGGGGGCGACACCGGGGAGCTGTTTTTT
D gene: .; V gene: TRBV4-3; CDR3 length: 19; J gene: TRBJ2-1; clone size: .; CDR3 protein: CASSQDVNSGARIYNEQFF; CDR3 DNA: TGCGCCAGCAGCCAAGATGTTAATAGCGGTGCTAGGATTTACAATGAGCAGTTCTTC
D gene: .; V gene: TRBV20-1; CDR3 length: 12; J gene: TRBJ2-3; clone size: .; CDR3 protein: CSAFENTDTQYF; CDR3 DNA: TGCAGTGCCTTCGAGAACACAGATACGCAGTATTTT
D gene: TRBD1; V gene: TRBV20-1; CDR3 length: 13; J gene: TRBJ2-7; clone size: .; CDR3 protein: CSAMGQGPNEQYF; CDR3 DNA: TGCAGTGCTATGGGACAGGGTCCCAACGAGCAGTACTTC
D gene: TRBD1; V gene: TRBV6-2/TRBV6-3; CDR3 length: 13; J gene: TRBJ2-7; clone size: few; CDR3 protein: CASSDSGQYEQYF; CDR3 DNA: TGTGCCAGCAGTGACTCGGGACAGTACGAGCAGTACTTC
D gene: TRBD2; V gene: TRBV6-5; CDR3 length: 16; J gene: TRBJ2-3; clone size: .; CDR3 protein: CASSPGTSGSPVTVYF; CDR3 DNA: TGTGCCAGCAGCCCTGGGACTAGCGGGAGTCCCGTGACAGTGTATTTT
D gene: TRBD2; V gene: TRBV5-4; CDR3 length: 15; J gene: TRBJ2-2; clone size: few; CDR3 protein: CASSLAGVSTGELFF; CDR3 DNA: TGTGCCAGCAGCTTAGCGGGGGTTTCCACCGGGGAGCTGTTTTTT
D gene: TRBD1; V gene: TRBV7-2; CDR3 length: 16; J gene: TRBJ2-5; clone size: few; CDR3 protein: CASSYRDRGGRETQYF; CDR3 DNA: TGTGCCAGCAGCTACCGGGACAGGGGAGGCAGAGAGACCCAGTACTTC
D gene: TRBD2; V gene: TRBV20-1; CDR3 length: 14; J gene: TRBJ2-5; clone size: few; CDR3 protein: CSANGGGLQETQYF; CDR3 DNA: TGCAGTGCTAACGGGGGGGGATTACAAGAGACCCAGTACTTC
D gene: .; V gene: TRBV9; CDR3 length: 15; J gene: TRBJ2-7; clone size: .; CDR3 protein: CASSVSGQGIDEQYF; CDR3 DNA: TGTGCCAGCAGCGTATCCGGGCAGGGGATTGACGAGCAGTACTTC
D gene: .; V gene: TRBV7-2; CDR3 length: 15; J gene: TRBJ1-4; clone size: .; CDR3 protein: CASSLMAATNEKLFF; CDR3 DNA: TGTGCCAGCAGCTTAATGGCAGCTACTAATGAAAAACTGTTTTTT
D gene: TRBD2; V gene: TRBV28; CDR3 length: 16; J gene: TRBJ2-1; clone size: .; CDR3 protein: CASSWTSGRDYNEQFF; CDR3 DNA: TGTGCCAGTAGTTGGACTAGCGGGAGAGACTACAATGAGCAGTTCTTC
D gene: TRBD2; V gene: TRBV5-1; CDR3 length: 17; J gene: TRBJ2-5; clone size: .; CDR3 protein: CASSAFTSGGPQETQYF; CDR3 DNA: TGCGCCAGCAGCGCCTTCACTAGCGGGGGCCCTCAAGAGACCCAGTACTTC
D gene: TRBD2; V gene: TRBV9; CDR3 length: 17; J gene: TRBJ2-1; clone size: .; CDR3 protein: CAGSETSGDLSYNEQFF; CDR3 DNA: TGTGCCGGCAGCGAGACTAGCGGGGACCTTTCCTACAATGAGCAGTTCTTC
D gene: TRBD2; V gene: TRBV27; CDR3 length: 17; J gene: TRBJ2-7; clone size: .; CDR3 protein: CASSSSGRVRSSYEQYF; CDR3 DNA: TGTGCCAGCAGTTCTAGCGGGAGGGTCCGAAGCTCCTACGAGCAGTACTTC
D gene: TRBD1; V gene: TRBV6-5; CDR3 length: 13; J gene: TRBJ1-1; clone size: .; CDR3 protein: CASGRDRGTEAFF; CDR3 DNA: TGTGCCAGCGGGAGGGACAGGGGCACTGAAGCTTTCTTT
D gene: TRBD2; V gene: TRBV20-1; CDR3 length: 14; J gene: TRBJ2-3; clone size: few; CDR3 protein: CSVDSGRAIDTQYF; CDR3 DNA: TGCAGTGTTGATAGCGGGAGGGCCATAGATACGCAGTATTTT
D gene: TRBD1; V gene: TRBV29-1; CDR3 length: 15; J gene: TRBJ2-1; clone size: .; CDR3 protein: CSVIGTGERNNEQFF; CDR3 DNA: TGCAGCGTTATTGGGACAGGGGAAAGGAACAATGAGCAGTTCTTC
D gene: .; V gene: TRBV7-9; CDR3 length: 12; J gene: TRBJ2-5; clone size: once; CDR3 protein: CASSLARGGSYF; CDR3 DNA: TGTGCCAGCAGCTTAGCGCGAGGAGGTTCGTACTTC
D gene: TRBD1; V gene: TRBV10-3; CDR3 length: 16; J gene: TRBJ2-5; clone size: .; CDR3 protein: CAISRWGTGDEETQYF; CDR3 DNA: TGTGCCATCTCGAGGTGGGGGACAGGGGATGAGGAGACCCAGTACTTC
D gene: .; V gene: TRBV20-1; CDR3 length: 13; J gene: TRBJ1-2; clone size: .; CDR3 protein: CSTGTGGSYGYTF; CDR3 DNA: TGCAGTACTGGGACGGGGGGTAGCTATGGCTACACCTTC
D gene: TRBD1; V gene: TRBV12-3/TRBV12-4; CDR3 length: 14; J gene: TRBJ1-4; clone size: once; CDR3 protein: CASSATGLEEKLFF; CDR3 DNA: TGTGCCAGCAGTGCGACAGGGCTGGAAGAAAAACTGTTTTTT
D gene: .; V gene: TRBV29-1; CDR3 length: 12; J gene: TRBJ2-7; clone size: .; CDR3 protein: CSVELQAYEQYF; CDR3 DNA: TGCAGCGTTGAACTGCAAGCTTACGAGCAGTACTTC
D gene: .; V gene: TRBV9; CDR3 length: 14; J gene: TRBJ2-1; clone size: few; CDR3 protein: CASSVMTINHEQFF; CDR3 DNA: TGTGCCAGCAGCGTAATGACTATTAATCATGAGCAGTTCTTC
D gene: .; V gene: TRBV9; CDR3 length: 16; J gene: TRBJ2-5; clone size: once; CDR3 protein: CAGSVGAGVIQVTQYF; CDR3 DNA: TGTGCCGGCAGCGTAGGAGCAGGGGTCATCCAAGTGACCCAGTACTTC
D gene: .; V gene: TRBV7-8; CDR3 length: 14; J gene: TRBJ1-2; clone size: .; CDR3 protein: CASSSPSNNYGYTF; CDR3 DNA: TGTGCCAGCAGCTCTCCGAGCAACAACTATGGCTACACCTTC
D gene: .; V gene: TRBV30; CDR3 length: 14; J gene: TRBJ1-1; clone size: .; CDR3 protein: CAWSPLGGRNEAFF; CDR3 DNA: TGTGCCTGGAGTCCCCTGGGGGGGAGAAATGAAGCTTTCTTT
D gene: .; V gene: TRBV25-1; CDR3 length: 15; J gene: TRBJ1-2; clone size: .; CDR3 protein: CASTPTRAANYGYTF; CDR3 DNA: TGTGCCAGCACCCCGACCAGGGCAGCTAACTATGGCTACACCTTC
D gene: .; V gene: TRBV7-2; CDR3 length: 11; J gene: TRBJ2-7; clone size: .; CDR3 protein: CASSTLYEQYF; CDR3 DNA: TGTGCCAGCAGCACCCTGTACGAGCAGTACTTC
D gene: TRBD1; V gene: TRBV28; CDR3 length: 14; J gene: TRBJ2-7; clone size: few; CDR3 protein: CASGRTGARHEQYF; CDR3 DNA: TGTGCCAGCGGAAGGACAGGGGCGCGGCACGAGCAGTACTTC
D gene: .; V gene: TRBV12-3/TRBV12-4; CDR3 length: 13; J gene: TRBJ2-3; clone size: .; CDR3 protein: CASSRSSTDTEYF; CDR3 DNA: TGTGCCAGCAGCCGCTCCAGCACAGATACGGAGTATTTT
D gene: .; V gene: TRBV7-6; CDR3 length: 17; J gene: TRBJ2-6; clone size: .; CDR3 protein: CASSLLPGCSGANVLTF; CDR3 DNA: TGTGCCAGCAGCTTATTACCAGGGTGCTCTGGGGCCAACGTCCTGACTTTC
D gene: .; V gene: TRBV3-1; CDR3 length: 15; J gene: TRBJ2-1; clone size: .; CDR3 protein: CASSQDWLVSNEQFF; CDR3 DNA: TGTGCCAGCAGCCAAGATTGGCTAGTTTCAAATGAGCAGTTCTTC
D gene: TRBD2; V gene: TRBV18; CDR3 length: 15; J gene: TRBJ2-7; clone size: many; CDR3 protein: CASSPSVTSGGEQYF; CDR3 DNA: TGTGCCAGCTCACCAAGTGTGACTAGCGGGGGCGAGCAGTACTTC
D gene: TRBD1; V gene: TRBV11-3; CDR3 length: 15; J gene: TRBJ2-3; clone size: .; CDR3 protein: CASNLRTGGSDTQYF; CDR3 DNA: TGTGCCAGCAACTTAAGGACAGGGGGCTCGGATACGCAGTATTTT
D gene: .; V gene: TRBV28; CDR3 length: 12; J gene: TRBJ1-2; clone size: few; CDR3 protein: CASRPRTHGYTF; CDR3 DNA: TGTGCCAGCAGGCCACGGACGCATGGCTACACCTTC
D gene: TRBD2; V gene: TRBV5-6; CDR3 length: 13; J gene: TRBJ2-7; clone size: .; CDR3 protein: CASSFSGGYEQYF; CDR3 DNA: TGTGCCAGCAGCTTTAGCGGGGGATACGAGCAGTACTTC
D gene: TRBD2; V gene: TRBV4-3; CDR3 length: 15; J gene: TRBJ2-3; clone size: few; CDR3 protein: CASSPLGGASDTQYF; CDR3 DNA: TGCGCCAGCAGCCCCCTCGGGGGGGCCTCAGATACGCAGTATTTT
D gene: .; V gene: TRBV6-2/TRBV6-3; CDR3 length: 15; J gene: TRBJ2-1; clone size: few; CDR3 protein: CASSPPGSLRNEQFF; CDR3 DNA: TGTGCCAGCAGTCCACCGGGATCCCTACGGAATGAGCAGTTCTTC
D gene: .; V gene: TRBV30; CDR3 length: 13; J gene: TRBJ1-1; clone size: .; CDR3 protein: CAWIWGPGTEAFF; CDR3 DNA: TGTGCCTGGATATGGGGGCCGGGCACTGAAGCTTTCTTT
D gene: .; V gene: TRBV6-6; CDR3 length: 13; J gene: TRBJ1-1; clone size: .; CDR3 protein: CASSLRQRTEAFF; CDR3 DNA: TGTGCCAGCAGCCTCAGACAGCGCACTGAAGCTTTCTTT
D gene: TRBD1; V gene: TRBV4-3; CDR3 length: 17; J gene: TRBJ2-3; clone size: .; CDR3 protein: CASSHNTGTGYTDTQYF; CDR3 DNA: TGCGCCAGCAGCCACAATACCGGGACAGGGTACACAGATACGCAGTATTTT
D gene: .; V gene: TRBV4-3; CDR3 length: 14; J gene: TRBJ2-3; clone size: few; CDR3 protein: CASSHSQSTDTQYF; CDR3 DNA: TGCGCCAGCAGTCATTCTCAGAGCACAGATACGCAGTATTTT
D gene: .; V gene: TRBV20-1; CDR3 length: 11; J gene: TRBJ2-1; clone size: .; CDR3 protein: CSATTLIEQFF; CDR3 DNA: TGCAGTGCTACAACCCTCATAGAGCAGTTCTTC
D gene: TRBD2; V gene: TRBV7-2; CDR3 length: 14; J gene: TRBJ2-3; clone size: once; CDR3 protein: CASSYQRGFETQYF; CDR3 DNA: TGTGCCAGCAGCTACCAGCGGGGGTTCGAGACGCAGTATTTT
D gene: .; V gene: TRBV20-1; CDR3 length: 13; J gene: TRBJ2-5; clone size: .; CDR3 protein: CSASKGLGETQYF; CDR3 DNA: TGCAGTGCTAGTAAGGGTCTAGGAGAGACCCAGTACTTC
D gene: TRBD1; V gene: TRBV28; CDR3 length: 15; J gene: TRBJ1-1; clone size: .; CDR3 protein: CASSSSGTANTEAFF; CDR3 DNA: TGTGCCAGCAGTTCATCCGGGACAGCCAACACTGAAGCTTTCTTT
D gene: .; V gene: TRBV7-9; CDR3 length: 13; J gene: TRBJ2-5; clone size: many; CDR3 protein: CASSTRGRETQYF; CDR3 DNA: TGTGCCAGCAGCACACGCGGGCGAGAGACCCAGTACTTC
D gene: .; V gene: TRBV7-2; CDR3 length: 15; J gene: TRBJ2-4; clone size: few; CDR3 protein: CASSPEGVAKNIQYF; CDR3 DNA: TGTGCCAGCAGCCCCGAGGGGGTAGCCAAAAACATTCAGTACTTC
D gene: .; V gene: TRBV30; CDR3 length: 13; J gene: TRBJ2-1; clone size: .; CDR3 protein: CAWKVDSYFEQFF; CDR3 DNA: TGTGCCTGGAAAGTTGACAGTTATTTTGAGCAGTTCTTC
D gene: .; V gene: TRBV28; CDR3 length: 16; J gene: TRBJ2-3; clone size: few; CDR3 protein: CASSPRTVNPTDTQYF; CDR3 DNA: TGTGCCAGCAGTCCCCGTACAGTGAACCCCACAGATACGCAGTATTTT
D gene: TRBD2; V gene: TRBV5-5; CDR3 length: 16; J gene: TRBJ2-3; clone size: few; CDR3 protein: CASSLGLAGITDTQYF; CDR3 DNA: TGTGCCAGCAGCTTGGGGCTAGCGGGAATTACAGATACGCAGTATTTT
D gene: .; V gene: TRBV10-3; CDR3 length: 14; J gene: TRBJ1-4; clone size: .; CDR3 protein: CAISGGQTNEKLFF; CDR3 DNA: TGTGCCATCAGTGGAGGTCAGACTAATGAAAAACTGTTTTTT
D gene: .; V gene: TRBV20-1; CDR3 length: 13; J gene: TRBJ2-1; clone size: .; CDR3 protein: CSARFEPLNEQFF; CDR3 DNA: TGCAGTGCTAGATTCGAGCCTCTCAATGAGCAGTTCTTC
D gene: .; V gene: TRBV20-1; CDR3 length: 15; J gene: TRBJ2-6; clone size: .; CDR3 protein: CSASDRSSGANVLTF; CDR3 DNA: TGCAGTGCTAGTGACAGGTCCTCTGGGGCCAACGTCCTGACTTTC
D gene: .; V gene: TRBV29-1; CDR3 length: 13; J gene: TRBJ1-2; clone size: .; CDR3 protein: CSIEVGRNYGYTF; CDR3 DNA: TGCAGCATTGAAGTGGGTCGGAACTATGGCTACACCTTC
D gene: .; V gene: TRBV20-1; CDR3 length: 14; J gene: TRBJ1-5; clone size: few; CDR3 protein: CSASEQVYGQPQHF; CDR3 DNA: TGCAGTGCTAGCGAGCAGGTTTATGGGCAGCCCCAGCATTTT
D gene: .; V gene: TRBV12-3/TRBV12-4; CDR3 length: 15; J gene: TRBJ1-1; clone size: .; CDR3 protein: CASSPRTALNTEAFF; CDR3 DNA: TGTGCCAGCAGTCCAAGGACAGCGCTGAACACTGAAGCTTTCTTT
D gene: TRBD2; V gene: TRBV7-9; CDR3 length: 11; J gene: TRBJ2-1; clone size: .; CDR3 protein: CASTPGGEQFF; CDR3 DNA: TGTGCCAGCACCCCCGGGGGGGAGCAGTTCTTC
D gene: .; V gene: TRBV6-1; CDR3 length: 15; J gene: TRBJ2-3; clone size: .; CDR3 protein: CASSHERQITDTQYF; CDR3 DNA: TGTGCCAGCAGCCATGAAAGACAGATCACAGATACGCAGTATTTT